This T cell receptor beta chain is from a study of blood T cell repertoires in COVID-19. Study at large: Samples taken during acute and convalescent COVID-19 were collected in the United States, Italy and Spain. PBMCs, B-cell-depleted T cells, or T cells were the source of the cDNA or gDNA that made up the material.

Authors' data handling: Scientists estimated how many nucleated cells there were by amplifying reference gene primers. Method: immunoSEQ multiplex PCR; TCRdb's copy keeps in-frame clones and lacks some. Clonal size and the V and J genes are those of that table, whereas D and trimming came from the DNA. Among a few hundred thousand clones listed, about 91% were seen once. The material sequenced was PBMCs or T cells enriched from blood (not recorded which). This clonotype originated in a woman aged 50 to 60 with acute COVID-19.

The CDR3: CASSPGFAYEQYF. For the CDR3, the DNA is TGCGCCAGCAGCCCCGGGTTTGCCTACGAGCAGTACTTC. This chain connects TRBV5-1 to TRBJ2-7; no reliable D call. CDR1 is SGHRS and CDR2 is YFSETQ in the germline V gene. The CDR3 runs 13 residues. V dropped 4 bases and J dropped 2 bases, with 10 bases sitting between them.